The 28 T cell receptor beta chains presented below share a single source sample, sequenced in a study of blood T cell repertoires in COVID-19. This table comes from immunoSEQ multiplex PCR, and its TCRdb copy is limited to in-frame clones, with some not included. The sample has roughly 140,000 clones; roughly 90% are singletons. Input material: peripheral blood. Receptor source: a man aged 50 to 60 with active or convalescent COVID-19.

This clone was counted a few times. The chain links TRBV10-2 to TRBJ1-5, with 9 bases lining up with TRBD1. Trimming cost V 4 bases and J 6 bases; bases outside gene matches: 7. This CDR3 has 15 amino acids. The germline V gene encodes CDR1 WSHSY and CDR2 SAAADI. This CDR3 is CASSGLGTGSQPQHF. CDR3 bases: TGCGCCAGCAGTGGGTTAGGGACAGGGAGTCAGCCCCAGCATTTT.

The CDR3 region is CASSMRQFNQPQHF. The CDR3 bases are TGTGCCAGTAGTATGAGACAGTTCAATCAGCCCCAGCATTTT. The chain uses TRBV19 and TRBJ1-5, with D tentatively TRBD1 (5 bases). Trimming left V 3 bases short and J 3 bases short, with 9 bases between. The CDR3 loop spans 14 amino acids. Per the germline V gene, CDR1 is LNHDA and CDR2 is SQIVND (reference sequence).

The V and J genes are TRBV24-1 and TRBJ2-5; 10 nucleotides agree with TRBD1. The CDR3 extends over 15 amino acids. The junction had 5 bases not matched to a gene; V was cut back by 3 bases and J by 5 bases. Looked up from germline, CDR1 is KGHDR and CDR2 is SFDVKD. Here the CDR3 reads CATSDRDRGRETQYF. In DNA, the CDR3 is TGTGCCACCAGTGATCGGGACAGGGGTAGGGAGACCCAGTACTTC.

This sequence joins TRBV28 and TRBJ2-3; 10 nucleotides match TRBD2. Germline values: CDR1 MDHEN, CDR2 SYDVKM. The junction had 9 bases not matched to a gene; V was cut back by 3 bases and J by 6 bases. The CDR3 runs 16 residues. Here the CDR3 DNA reads TGTGCCAGCAGTTTTGTCCTAGCGGGAGAAGCGGATACGCAGTATTTT. Amino acid sequence: CASSFVLAGEADTQYF.

The J gene is TRBJ2-2, the V gene TRBV27, with D possibly matching TRBD1 (7 bases). Germline V gives CDR1 MNHEY, CDR2 SMNVEV (reference sequence). The CDR3 runs to 14 residues. Deletions cut 5 bases from V and 6 bases from J, with 13 bases between. CDR3 sequence: CASSTGEDPGELFF. The DNA for the CDR3 is TGTGCCAGCAGTACAGGGGAGGATCCCGGGGAGCTGTTTTTT.

The chain combines TRBV19 with TRBJ2-6; D perhaps matches TRBD1 (6 bases). CDR1 and CDR2 from the germline V gene are LNHDA and SQIVND (reference sequence). V was clipped by 7 bases and J by 0 bases, with 16 bases between them. This CDR3 is built from 17 residues. Here the CDR3 DNA reads TGTGCCAGTACCCTGGACAGACCGATCTCTGGGGCCAACGTCCTGACTTTC. Its translation is CASTLDRPISGANVLTF. The full variable domain, completed using reference TRBV19 and TRBJ2-6, is DGGITQSPKYLFRKEGQNVTLSCEQNLNHDAMYWYRQDPGQGLRLIYYSQIVNDFQKGDIAEGYSVSREKKESFPLTVTSAQKNPTAFYLCASTLDRPISGANVLTFGAGSRLTVL.

The chain has TRBV2 and TRBJ2-3, with unresolved D. Germline V CDR1 and CDR2: SNHLY, FYNNEI. The CDR3 consists of 13 residues. V was pared by 9 bases and J by 4 bases, with 14 bases between. In nucleotides, the CDR3 is TGTGCCAGTGGCATGCTAGGAGCAGATACGCAGTATTTT. Its translation: CASGMLGADTQYF.

The genes are TRBV25-1 and TRBJ2-7; 8 bases map to TRBD2. Germline CDR1 is MGHDK and CDR2 is SYGVNS. V lost 6 bases, J lost 1 base, and 11 bases stayed unmatched. The CDR3 length is 16 residues. CDR3 DNA: TGTGCCAGCAGGCCTCAGCGGGAGCCCCAATCCTACGAGCAGTACTTC. Amino acids: CASRPQREPQSYEQYF.

The genes are TRBV11-1 and TRBJ2-3; weak D call: TRBD2 (5 bases). Trimming stripped 5 bases from V and 9 bases from J, with 12 bases between. The germline V gene encodes CDR1 SGHAT and CDR2 FQDESV (reference sequence). The length of the CDR3 is 12 residues. The CDR3 nucleotides are TGTGCCAGCAGCCCGGGAATGTACACGCAGTATTTT. It translates to CASSPGMYTQYF.

The rearrangement links TRBV11-2 to TRBJ2-1, with 7 bases fitting TRBD2. V shed 2 bases, J shed 2 bases, and the junction held 6 bases outside the gene matches. Germline values: CDR1 SGHAT, CDR2 FQNNGV. CDR3 length equals 16 residues. CDR3 coding DNA: TGTGCCAGCAGCTTAAGGAGGGCGGGGGCCTACAATGAGCAGTTCTTC. It specifies CASSLRRAGAYNEQFF.

The genes are TRBV23-1 and TRBJ2-7; the D gene is possibly TRBD1 (6 bases). TRBV23-1 is reported as an ORF; its role is uncertain. The germline V and J ends were trimmed by 1 base and 0 bases, with 16 bases remaining between them. The CDR3 is made up of 17 amino acids. The DNA of the CDR3 is TGCGCCAGCAGTCAATTGATAGGACAGCTTAGCTCCTACGAGCAGTACTTC. Translating gives CASSQLIGQLSSYEQYF.

The CDR3 loop is CASSLRDSGNTIYF. DNA of the CDR3: TGTGCCAGCAGCCTCCGGGACTCTGGAAACACCATATATTTT. V usage is TRBV3-1 (or the pseudogene TRBV3-2) and J usage is TRBJ1-3; D is unclear. V was clipped by 4 bases and J by 0 bases, with 7 bases between them. Germline CDR1 LGHDT, CDR2 YNNKEL (reference sequence). CDR3 length equals 14 residues.

This chain joins TRBV5-1 and TRBJ2-3; the match to TRBD2 covers 11 bases. J lost 1 base, V lost 5 bases, and 6 bases had no gene match. Looked up from germline, CDR1 is SGHRS and CDR2 is YFSETQ. This CDR3 comprises 16 residues. The chain's CDR3 is CASRVGTSGRTDTQYF. CDR3 bases: TGCGCCAGCAGGGTCGGGACTAGCGGTCGCACAGATACGCAGTATTTT.

The V gene is TRBV5-1, the J gene TRBJ2-1, with TRBD2 identical over 9 bases. In germline, CDR1 is SGHRS, CDR2 YFSETQ. The CDR3 has 15 amino acids. J gave up 6 bases and V 4 bases, and 8 bases lay outside the gene matches. The CDR3 loop is CASSLRASGINEQFF. In DNA form, the CDR3 reads TGCGCCAGCAGCCTAAGGGCTAGCGGGATCAATGAGCAGTTCTTC.

The chain has TRBV18 and TRBJ2-1; 9 nucleotides agree with TRBD1. V lost 3 bases, J lost 2 bases, and 8 bases stayed unmatched. This CDR3 is built from 17 residues. The germline gives CDR1 KGHSH, CDR2 LQKENI. The CDR3 DNA reads TGTGCCAGCTCACCCCTCGGCGGGACAGGGACCTACAATGAGCAGTTCTTC. Its protein is CASSPLGGTGTYNEQFF.

The gene calls are TRBV11-2 and TRBJ1-1, with a weak D call TRBD1 (6 bases). CDR3 length equals 17 residues. V was trimmed by 5 bases and J by 1 base, leaving 20 bases between them. CDR1 is SGHAT, CDR2 FQNNGV, per germline. The CDR3 bases are TGTGCCAGCAGCCCGATCGGGGAGGGGGTGGCGAACACTGAAGCTTTCTTT. Amino acid sequence: CASSPIGEGVANTEAFF.

V is TRBV7-2 and J is TRBJ1-5; the D gene is possibly TRBD1 (6 bases). This CDR3 has 15 amino acids. The V end was cut by 2 bases, the J end by 4 bases, with 12 bases between. Per the germline V gene, CDR1 is SGHTA and CDR2 is FQGNSA. CDR3 nucleotides: TGTGCCAGCAGCTTATCGGCCAGGGGTAATCAGCCCCAGCATTTT. Translation: CASSLSARGNQPQHF.

CDR3: CASTRGSLDTQYF. CDR3 nucleotides: TGTGCCAGCACCAGGGGGAGTTTGGATACGCAGTATTTT. The chain links TRBV6-5 to TRBJ2-3; 7 bases are shared with TRBD1. Trimming cost V 7 bases and J 6 bases; bases outside gene matches: 7. This CDR3 region has 13 residues. Germline CDR1 reads MNHEY; CDR2 reads SVGAGI.

The chain uses TRBV5-4 and TRBJ2-5, with D perhaps TRBD1 (6 bases). V dropped 4 bases and J dropped 9 bases, with 28 bases sitting between them. This CDR3 spans 17 amino acids. CDR1 is SGHNT and CDR2 is YYREEE in the germline V gene (reference sequence). The CDR3 DNA reads as TGTGCCAGCAGCATAAAAGGGGGAGCCAAGGGGAAAGGCGCCCAGTACTTC. It is translated as CASSIKGGAKGKGAQYF.

This clone has only a few counts. V and J are TRBV25-1 and TRBJ2-2; TRBD2 matches 7 bases. V dropped 11 bases and J dropped 5; count of bases not matched to a gene: 11. This CDR3 has 14 residues. Germline CDR1 is MGHDK and CDR2 is SYGVNS. Here the CDR3 reads CASGRREGTGELFF. Here the CDR3 DNA reads TGTGCCTCCGGGAGGAGGGAGGGGACCGGGGAGCTGTTTTTT. The variable domain in full, completed from reference TRBV25-1 and TRBJ2-2, reads EADIYQTPRYLVIGTGKKITLECSQTMGHDKMYWYQQDPGMELHLIHYSYGVNSTEKGDLSSESTVSRIRTEHFPLTLESARPSHTSQYLCASGRREGTGELFFGEGSRLTVL.

The gene calls are TRBV19 and TRBJ1-6, with 7 nucleotides matching TRBD1. With V trimmed by 6 bases and J by 5 bases, 10 bases remained unmatched. This CDR3 spans 16 amino acids. Germline V gene lookup returns CDR1 LNHDA and CDR2 SQIVND (reference sequence). CDR3 sequence (DNA): TGTGCCAGTAGGGGGACAGCACGGATTAATAATTCACCCCTCCACTTT. Residues: CASRGTARINNSPLHF.

V is TRBV2 and J is TRBJ1-6; 9 positions agree with TRBD1. CDR1 and CDR2 from the germline V gene are SNHLY and FYNNEI. The CDR3 has 15 residues. Unmatched junction bases numbered 8, after V lost 4 bases and J lost 10 bases. CDR3 DNA sequence: TGTGCCAGCAGTGCAGGACAGGGGACGGGATCACCCCTCCACTTT. It translates to CASSAGQGTGSPLHF.

V and J are TRBV19 and TRBJ2-7; TRBD1 matches at 8 bases. Germline assignment: CDR1 LNHDA and CDR2 SQIVND (reference sequence). The CDR3 is made up of 13 amino acids. J lost 6 bases, V lost 8 bases, and 9 bases had no gene match. The CDR3 coding sequence is TGTGCCAGTTTGGACAGGGATGGTGGCGAGCAGTACTTC. Its protein product is CASLDRDGGEQYF.

This chain uses TRBV21-1 with TRBJ1-2; the table's D gene call, TRBD1, was not cross checked with the DNA. TRBV21-1 is a known pseudogene. This CDR3 has 14 residues. The CDR3 loop is CASTRTEPNYGYTF. CDR3 DNA: TGTGCCAGCACCAGGACAGAGCCTAACTATGGCTACACCTTC.

This clone has a single count. In nucleotides, the CDR3 is TGTGCCACAAACAGGGAGGGACTAGCAACTAATGAAAAACTGTTTTTT. It is translated as CATNREGLATNEKLFF. The V call is TRBV24-1, the J call TRBJ1-4; D might be TRBD1 (6 bases). The V and J ends lost 10 bases and 0 bases respectively, with 17 bases between them. In germline, CDR1 is KGHDR, CDR2 SFDVKD. The CDR3 runs to 16 residues.

There are a few counts of this clone. V and J are TRBV28 and TRBJ1-5, with D unclear. Between the trimmed V and J ends, which lost 3 bases and 2 bases, there was a span of 11 bases. The CDR3 totals 15 residues. The germline V gene encodes CDR1 MDHEN and CDR2 SYDVKM. CDR3 nucleotides: TGTGCCAGCAGTTTGGGAGGGAATGGCAATCAGCCCCAGCATTTT. This translates into CASSLGGNGNQPQHF.

J is TRBJ2-1 and V is TRBV10-1, with TRBD2 identical over 12 bases. The CDR3 is 16 amino acids. The V and J ends lost 2 bases and 4 bases, in that order; junction bases with no gene match: 3. CDR1 and CDR2 (germline): WNHNN, SYGVQD (reference sequence). DNA of the CDR3: TGCGCCAGCAGTGAGAAACTAGCGGGGGGTTACAATGAGCAGTTCTTC. Protein product: CASSEKLAGGYNEQFF.

This clone appeared a single time. The gene calls are TRBV24-1 and TRBJ1-5; 9 bases are a match to TRBD1. The V gene's germline CDR1 is KGHDR and CDR2 SFDVKD. The CDR3 runs 15 residues. The ends lost 4 bases at V and 7 bases at J; junction bases unmatched: 7. CDR3 protein: CATSDRDREGQPQHF. CDR3 DNA: TGTGCCACCAGTGACAGGGACAGGGAGGGGCAGCCCCAGCATTTT.